This TCR beta chain appears in the sequencing data of a study of T cells after yellow fever vaccination. General observations from the study: Repertoires obtained by FACS sorting could include abundant clonotypes that entered as contaminants from the bulk population. At around 96% for CD4 and around 91% for CD8, most primary-vaccination clones showed up again after the booster. CD4 and CD8 compartments shared a small share of clonotypes, likely from convergent recombination.

The sample holds many counts of this clonotype. Synthesis of TCR cDNA relied on 5'RACE template switching, which attached a universal primer site and UMIs. TCRdb re-called the 5' RACE reads with MiXCR, one entry per CDR3 protein. The profile shows roughly 94,000 distinct CDR3 sequences, around 9.8% of them singletons. V lost 0 bases and J lost 8, with 13 bases in between. Per the germline V gene, CDR1 is MNHEY and CDR2 is SVGAGI. The CDR3 runs to 15 residues. The clonotype originates from a young man who received the YFV17D yellow fever vaccine. Source: CD8+ T cells not binding an NS4B(214-222) dextramer, sorted from PBMCs, taken more than 14 days after the first yellow fever vaccination. The chain is built from TRBV6-5 and TRBJ1-4, with D unclear. The CDR3: CASSYSTYIREKLFF. The CDR3, as DNA: TGTGCCAGCAGTTACTCGACGTACATCAGAGAAAAACTGTTTTTT.